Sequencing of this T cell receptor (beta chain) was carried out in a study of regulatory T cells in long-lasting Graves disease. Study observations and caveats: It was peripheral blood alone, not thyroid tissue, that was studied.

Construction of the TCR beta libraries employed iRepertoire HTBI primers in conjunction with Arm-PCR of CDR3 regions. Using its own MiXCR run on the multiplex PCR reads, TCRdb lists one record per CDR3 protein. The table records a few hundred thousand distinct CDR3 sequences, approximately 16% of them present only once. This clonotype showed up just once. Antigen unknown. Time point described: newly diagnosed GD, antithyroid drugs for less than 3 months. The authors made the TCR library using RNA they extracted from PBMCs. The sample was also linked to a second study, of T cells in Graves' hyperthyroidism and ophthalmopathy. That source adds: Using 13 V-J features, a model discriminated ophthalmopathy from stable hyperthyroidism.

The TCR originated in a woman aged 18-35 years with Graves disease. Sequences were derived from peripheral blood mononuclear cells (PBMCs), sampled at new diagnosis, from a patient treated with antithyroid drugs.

The CDR3 protein is CASGWDQPQHF. The CDR3 coding sequence is TGTGCCAGCGGTTGGGATCAGCCCCAGCATTTT. The J gene is TRBJ1-5, the V gene TRBV27; no clear D gene. V dropped 8 bases and J dropped 5 bases, with 7 bases sitting between them. Looked up from germline, CDR1 is MNHEY and CDR2 is SMNVEV (reference sequence). The CDR3 is 11 amino acids.